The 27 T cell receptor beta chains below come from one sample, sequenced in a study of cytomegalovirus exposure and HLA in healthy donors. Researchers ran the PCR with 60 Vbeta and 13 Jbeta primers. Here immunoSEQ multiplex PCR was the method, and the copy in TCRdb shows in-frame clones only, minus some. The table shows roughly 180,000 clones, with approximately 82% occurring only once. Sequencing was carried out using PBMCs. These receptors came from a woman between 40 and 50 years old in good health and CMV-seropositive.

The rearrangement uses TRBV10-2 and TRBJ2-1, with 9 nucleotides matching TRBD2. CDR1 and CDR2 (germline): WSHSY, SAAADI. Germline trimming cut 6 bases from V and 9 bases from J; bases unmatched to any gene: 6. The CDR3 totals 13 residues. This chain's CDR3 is CASRPGLAAEQFF. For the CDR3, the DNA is TGCGCCAGCAGGCCGGGACTAGCAGCTGAGCAGTTCTTC.

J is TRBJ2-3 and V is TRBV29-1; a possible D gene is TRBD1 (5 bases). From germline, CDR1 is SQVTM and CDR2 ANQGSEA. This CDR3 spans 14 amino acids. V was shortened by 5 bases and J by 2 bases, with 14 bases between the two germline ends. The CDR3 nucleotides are TGCAGCGTTTCGATGGGGCGGACCACAGATACGCAGTATTTT. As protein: CSVSMGRTTDTQYF.

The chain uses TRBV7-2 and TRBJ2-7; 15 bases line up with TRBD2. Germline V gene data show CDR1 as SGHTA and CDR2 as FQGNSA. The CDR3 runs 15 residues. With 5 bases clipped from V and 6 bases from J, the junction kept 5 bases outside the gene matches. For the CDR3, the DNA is TGTGCCAGCAGCCCCGGACTAGCGGGGGGGGGCGAGCAGTACTTC. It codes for CASSPGLAGGGEQYF.

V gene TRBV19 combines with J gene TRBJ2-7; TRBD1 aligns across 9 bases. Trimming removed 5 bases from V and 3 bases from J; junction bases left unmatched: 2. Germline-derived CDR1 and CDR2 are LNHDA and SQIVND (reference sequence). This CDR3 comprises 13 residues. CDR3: CASSVGQGYEQYF. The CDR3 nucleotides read TGTGCCAGTAGTGTGGGACAGGGCTACGAGCAGTACTTC.

The CDR3 region has the DNA TGTGCCAGCAGAAGGGGGTTGGGCACTGAAGCTTTCTTT. This encodes CASRRGLGTEAFF. This rearrangement joins TRBV6-1 to TRBJ1-1; possibly TRBD1 for D (6 bases). V dropped 6 bases and J dropped 4 bases, with 12 bases sitting between them. The germline V gene has CDR1 MNHNS and CDR2 SASEGT. CDR3 length equals 13 residues.

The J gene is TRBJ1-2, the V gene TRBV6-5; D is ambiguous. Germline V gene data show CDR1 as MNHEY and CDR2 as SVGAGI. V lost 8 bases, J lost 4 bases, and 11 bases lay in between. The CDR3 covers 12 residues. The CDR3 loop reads CASRRRSYGYTF. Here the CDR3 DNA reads TGTGCCAGCCGCCGACGGAGCTATGGCTACACCTTC.

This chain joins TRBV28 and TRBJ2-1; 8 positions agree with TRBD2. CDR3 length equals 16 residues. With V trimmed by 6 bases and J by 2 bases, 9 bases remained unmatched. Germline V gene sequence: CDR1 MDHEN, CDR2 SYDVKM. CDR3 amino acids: CASSSIGTRAYNEQFF. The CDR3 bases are TGTGCCAGCAGCTCCATCGGGACTAGAGCCTACAATGAGCAGTTCTTC.

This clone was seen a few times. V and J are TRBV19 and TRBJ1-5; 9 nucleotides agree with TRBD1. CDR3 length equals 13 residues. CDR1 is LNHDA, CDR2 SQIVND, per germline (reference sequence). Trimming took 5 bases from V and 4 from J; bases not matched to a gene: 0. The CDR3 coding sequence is TGTGCCAGTAGTGGGACAGGGAATCAGCCCCAGCATTTT. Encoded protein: CASSGTGNQPQHF.

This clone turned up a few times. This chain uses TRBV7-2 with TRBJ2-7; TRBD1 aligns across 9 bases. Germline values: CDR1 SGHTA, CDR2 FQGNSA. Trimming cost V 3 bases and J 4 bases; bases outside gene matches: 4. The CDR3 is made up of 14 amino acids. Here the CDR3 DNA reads TGTGCCAGCAGCTTGGACAGGGGAGGATACGAGCAGTACTTC. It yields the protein CASSLDRGGYEQYF. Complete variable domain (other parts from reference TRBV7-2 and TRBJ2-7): GAGVSQSPSNKVTEKGKDVELRCDPISGHTALYWYRQSLGQGLEFLIYFQGNSAPDKSGLPSDRFSAERTGGSVSTLTIQRTQQEDSAVYLCASSLDRGGYEQYFGPGTRLTVT.

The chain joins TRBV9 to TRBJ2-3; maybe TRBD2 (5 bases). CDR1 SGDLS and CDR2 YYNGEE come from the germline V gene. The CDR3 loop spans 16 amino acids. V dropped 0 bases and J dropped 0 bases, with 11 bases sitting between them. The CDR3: CASSVAPQRSTDTQYF. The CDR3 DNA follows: TGTGCCAGCAGCGTAGCCCCCCAGCGGAGCACAGATACGCAGTATTTT.

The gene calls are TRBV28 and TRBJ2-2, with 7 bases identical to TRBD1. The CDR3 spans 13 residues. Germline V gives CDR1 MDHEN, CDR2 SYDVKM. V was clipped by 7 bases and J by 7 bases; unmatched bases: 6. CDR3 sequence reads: CASTGTVVGELFF. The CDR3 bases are TGTGCCAGCACCGGGACAGTAGTCGGGGAGCTGTTTTTT.

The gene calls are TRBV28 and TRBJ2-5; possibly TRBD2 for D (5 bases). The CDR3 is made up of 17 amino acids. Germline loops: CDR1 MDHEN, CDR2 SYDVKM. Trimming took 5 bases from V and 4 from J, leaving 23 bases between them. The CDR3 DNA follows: TGTGCCAGCAGTCCGACTGGATTGGGAGCGCCCCGAGAGACCCAGTACTTC. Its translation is CASSPTGLGAPRETQYF. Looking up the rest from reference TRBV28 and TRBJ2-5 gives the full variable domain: DVKVTQSSRYLVKRTGEKVFLECVQDMDHENMFWYRQDPGLGLRLIYFSYDVKMKEKGDIPEGYSVSREKKERFSLILESASTNQTSMYLCASSPTGLGAPRETQYFGPGTRLLVL.

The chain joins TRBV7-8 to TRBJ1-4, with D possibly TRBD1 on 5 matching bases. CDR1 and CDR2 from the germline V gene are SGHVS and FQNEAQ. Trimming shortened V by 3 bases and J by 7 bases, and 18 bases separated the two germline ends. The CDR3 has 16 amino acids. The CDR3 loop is CASSFAQAFVGEKLFF. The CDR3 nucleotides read TGTGCCAGCAGCTTTGCACAGGCTTTTGTGGGTGAAAAACTGTTTTTT.

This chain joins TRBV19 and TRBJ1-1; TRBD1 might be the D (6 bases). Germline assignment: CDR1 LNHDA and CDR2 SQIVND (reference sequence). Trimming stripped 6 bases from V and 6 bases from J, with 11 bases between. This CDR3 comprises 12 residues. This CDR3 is CASSGGLAEAFF. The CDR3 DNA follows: TGTGCCAGTAGCGGGGGGCTGGCTGAAGCTTTCTTT.

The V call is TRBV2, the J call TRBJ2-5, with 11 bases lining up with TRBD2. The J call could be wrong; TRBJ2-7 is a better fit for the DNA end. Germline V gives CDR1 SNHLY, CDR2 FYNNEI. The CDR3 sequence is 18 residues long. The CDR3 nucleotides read TGTGCCAGCAGCCGCCTTTCACCGGGACTAGCGGATTCCTACGAGCAGTACTTC. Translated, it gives CASSRLSPGLADSYEQYF.

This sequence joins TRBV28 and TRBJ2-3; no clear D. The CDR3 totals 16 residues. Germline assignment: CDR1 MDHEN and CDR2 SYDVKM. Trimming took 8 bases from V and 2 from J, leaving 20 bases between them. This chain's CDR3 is CASRQFGRRYTDTQYF. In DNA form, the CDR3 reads TGTGCCAGCCGTCAATTCGGCAGGCGCTACACAGATACGCAGTATTTT. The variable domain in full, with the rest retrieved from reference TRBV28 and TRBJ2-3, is DVKVTQSSRYLVKRTGEKVFLECVQDMDHENMFWYRQDPGLGLRLIYFSYDVKMKEKGDIPEGYSVSREKKERFSLILESASTNQTSMYLCASRQFGRRYTDTQYFGPGTRLTVL.

The CDR3: CASSGRTGGGTDTQYF. The CDR3 DNA sequence: TGTGCCAGCAGCGGGAGGACAGGGGGCGGCACAGATACGCAGTATTTT. V usage is TRBV11-3 and J usage is TRBJ2-3; 11 nucleotides line up with TRBD1. The CDR3 contains 16 residues. The germline gives CDR1 SGHNT, CDR2 YENEEA. V shed 5 bases, J shed 1 base, and the junction held 5 bases outside the gene matches.

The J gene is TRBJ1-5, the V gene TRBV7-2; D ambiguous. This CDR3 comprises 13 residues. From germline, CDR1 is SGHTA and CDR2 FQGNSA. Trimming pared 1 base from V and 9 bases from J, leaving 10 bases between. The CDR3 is CASSLEYGRPQHF. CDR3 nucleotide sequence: TGTGCCAGCAGCTTAGAATATGGGAGGCCCCAGCATTTT.

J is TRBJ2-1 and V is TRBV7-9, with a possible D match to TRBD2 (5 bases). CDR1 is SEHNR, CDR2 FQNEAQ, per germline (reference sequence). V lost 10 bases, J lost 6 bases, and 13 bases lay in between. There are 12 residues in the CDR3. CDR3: CAITDFLNEQFF. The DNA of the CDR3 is TGTGCCATAACGGACTTTCTCAATGAGCAGTTCTTC.

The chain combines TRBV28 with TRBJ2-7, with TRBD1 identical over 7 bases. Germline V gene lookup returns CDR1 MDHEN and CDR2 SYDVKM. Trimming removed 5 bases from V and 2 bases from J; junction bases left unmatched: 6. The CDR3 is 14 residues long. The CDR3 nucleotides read TGTGCCAGCAGTCCACGACAGGGACCCTACGAGCAGTACTTC. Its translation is CASSPRQGPYEQYF.

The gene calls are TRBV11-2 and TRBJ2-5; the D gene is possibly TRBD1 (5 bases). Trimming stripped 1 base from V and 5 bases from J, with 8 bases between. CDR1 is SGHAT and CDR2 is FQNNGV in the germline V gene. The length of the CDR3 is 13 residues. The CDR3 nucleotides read TGTGCCAGCAGCTTAGCCAGGGTCGAGACCCAGTACTTC. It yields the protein CASSLARVETQYF.

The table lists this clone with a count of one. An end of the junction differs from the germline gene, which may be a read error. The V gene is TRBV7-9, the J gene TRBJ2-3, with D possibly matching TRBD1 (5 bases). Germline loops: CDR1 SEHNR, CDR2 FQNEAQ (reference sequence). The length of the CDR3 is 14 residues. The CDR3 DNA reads TGTTCCAGCAGCCCGACAGACATCCGAGATACGCAGTATTTT. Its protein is CSSSPTDIRDTQYF.

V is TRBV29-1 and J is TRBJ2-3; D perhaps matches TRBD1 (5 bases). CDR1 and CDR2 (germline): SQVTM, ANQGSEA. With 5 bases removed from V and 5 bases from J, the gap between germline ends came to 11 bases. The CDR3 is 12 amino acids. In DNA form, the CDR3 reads TGCAGCGTTCGAAGGGGCCGAGATACGCAGTATTTT. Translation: CSVRRGRDTQYF.

CDR3 protein: CASSYSGTGVGETQYF. CDR3 DNA: TGTGCCAGCAGTTACTCCGGGACAGGGGTGGGAGAGACCCAGTACTTC. The chain is built from TRBV6-5 and TRBJ2-5; 10 bases are shared with TRBD1. The CDR3 loop spans 16 amino acids. V dropped 0 bases and J dropped 4; count of bases not matched to a gene: 5. Looked up from germline, CDR1 is MNHEY and CDR2 is SVGAGI.

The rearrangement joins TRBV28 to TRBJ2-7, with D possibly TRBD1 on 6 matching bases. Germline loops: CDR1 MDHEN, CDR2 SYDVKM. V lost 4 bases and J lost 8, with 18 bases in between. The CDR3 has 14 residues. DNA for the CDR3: TGTGCCAGCAGTTCCCCGGACAGACCTACGAAGCAGTACTTC. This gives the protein CASSSPDRPTKQYF.

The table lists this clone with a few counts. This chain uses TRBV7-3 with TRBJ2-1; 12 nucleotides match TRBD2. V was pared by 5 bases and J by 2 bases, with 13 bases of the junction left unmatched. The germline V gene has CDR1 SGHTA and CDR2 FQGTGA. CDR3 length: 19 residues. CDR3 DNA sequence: TGTGCCAGCAGCCCTACGGCGCTAACTAGCGGGGGGCCCTACAATGAGCAGTTCTTC. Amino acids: CASSPTALTSGGPYNEQFF.

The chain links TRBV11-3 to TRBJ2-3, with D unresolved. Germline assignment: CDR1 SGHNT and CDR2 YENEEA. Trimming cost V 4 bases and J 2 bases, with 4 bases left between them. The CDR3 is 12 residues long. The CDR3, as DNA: TGTGCCAGCAGCTCCCACACAGATACGCAGTATTTT. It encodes CASSSHTDTQYF.